Listed here are 23 T cell receptor beta chains from one sample, sequenced in a study of CD8 T cells in Susac syndrome (dated by TCRdb to about 2019). The library was generated by the immunoSEQ multiplex PCR assay. RNA was extracted with the RNeasy kit and 0.5 to 1 ug was reverse transcribed using random hexamers. TCRdb took the public reads, trimmed them with fastp at Q25, ran MiXCR for clone calling and kept in-frame beta chains. One record per CDR3 amino acid sequence lists the most common genes and DNA. The sample has 100,000 to 150,000 distinct CDR3 sequences on record, about 93% of them singletons. The ten most abundant clones make up approximately 0.2% of the sample. The sequencing input was CD8+ T cells from PBMCs. These receptors came from a human donor with Susac syndrome.

The V and J genes are TRBV7-2 and TRBJ2-1, with TRBD2 matching over 7 bases. V lost 1 base and J lost 4; bases outside the gene matches: 1. This CDR3 comprises 14 residues. Germline V gene lookup returns CDR1 SGHTA and CDR2 FQGNSA. CDR3: CASSLERGYNEQFF. The CDR3 nucleotides are TGTGCCAGCAGCTTAGAGCGGGGTTACAATGAGCAGTTCTTC.

The V and J genes are TRBV4-3 and TRBJ1-2, with D possibly matching TRBD1 (5 bases). V was trimmed by 2 bases and J by 0 bases, leaving 13 bases between them. This CDR3 region has 16 residues. CDR1 is LGHNA and CDR2 is YSLEER in the germline V gene. CDR3 amino acids: CASSQWLGLANYGYTF. DNA of the CDR3: TGCGCCAGCAGCCAATGGCTGGGACTAGCTAACTATGGCTACACCTTC.

V gene TRBV7-8 combines with J gene TRBJ2-7; tentative D call: TRBD2 (5 bases). Germline V gene sequence: CDR1 SGHVS, CDR2 FQNEAQ. The CDR3 runs to 14 residues. V dropped 1 base and J dropped 6 bases, with 13 bases sitting between them. The CDR3 DNA reads TGTGCCAGCAGCTTAGGCGGGTGGGTTATCGAGCAGTACTTC. Encoded protein: CASSLGGWVIEQYF.

CDR3 in amino acids: CAWSKTGSYEQYF. In nucleotides, the CDR3 is TGTGCCTGGAGTAAGACAGGTTCCTACGAGCAGTACTTC. V usage is TRBV30 and J usage is TRBJ2-7; D is perhaps TRBD1 (6 bases). Per the germline V gene, CDR1 is GTSNPN and CDR2 is SVGIG (reference sequence). Trimming shortened V by 2 bases and J by 1 base, and 9 bases separated the two germline ends. The CDR3 covers 13 residues.

The DNA for the CDR3 is TGTGCCAGCAGCGGGACTAGTGGTACGCAGTATTTT. Translated, it gives CASSGTSGTQYF. V is TRBV9 and J is TRBJ2-3; 7 bases agree with TRBD2. The length of the CDR3 is 12 residues. Germline-derived CDR1 and CDR2 are SGDLS and YYNGEE. J gave up 8 bases and V 3 bases, and 3 bases lay outside the gene matches.

The V gene is TRBV27, the J gene TRBJ1-1; 10 nucleotides line up with TRBD1. Germline V lookup: CDR1 MNHEY, CDR2 SMNVEV (reference sequence). V shed 5 bases, J shed 1 base, and the junction held 7 bases outside the gene matches. This CDR3 region has 16 residues. The CDR3 sequence: CASSQDGTGANTEAFF. CDR3 nucleotide sequence: TGTGCCAGCAGTCAGGACGGGACAGGGGCGAACACTGAAGCTTTCTTT.

The rearrangement links TRBV29-1 to TRBJ2-2; D uncertain. Germline CDR1 reads SQVTM; CDR2 reads ANQGSEA. This CDR3 region has 13 residues. V lost 7 bases and J 0 bases, leaving 9 bases between the germline ends. The chain's CDR3 is CSAHSANTGELFF. The CDR3 nucleotides are TGCAGCGCGCACTCCGCGAACACCGGGGAGCTGTTTTTT.

The chain recombines TRBV20-1 with TRBJ1-5, with D unresolved. Germline CDR1 reads DFQATT; CDR2 reads SNEGSKA (reference sequence). V was shortened by 5 bases and J by 0 bases, with 14 bases between the two germline ends. This CDR3 region has 15 residues. DNA of the CDR3: TGCAGTGCTGCCCATTGGAACTCTAGCAATCAGCCCCAGCATTTT. Translating it yields CSAAHWNSSNQPQHF.

The rearrangement uses TRBV7-9 and TRBJ1-1; a weak D match, TRBD1 (6 bases). CDR3 length: 13 residues. The germline V gene has CDR1 SEHNR and CDR2 FQNEAQ (reference sequence). Trimming took 6 bases from V and 6 from J, leaving 14 bases between them. The CDR3 is CASRLTGGSEAFF. CDR3 DNA sequence: TGTGCCAGCAGGTTAACGGGGGGCTCTGAAGCTTTCTTT.

This clonotype is a singleton in its sample. The CDR3 loop is CASSVGWESTDTQYF. In nucleotides, the CDR3 is TGTGCCAGCAGCGTCGGGTGGGAAAGCACAGATACGCAGTATTTT. The chain links TRBV7-3 to TRBJ2-3; D remains unclear. Germline V gene lookup returns CDR1 SGHTA and CDR2 FQGTGA. This CDR3 contains 15 residues. V was pared by 5 bases and J by 0 bases, with 12 bases between.

The V call is TRBV7-9, the J call TRBJ2-3; D remains ambiguous. Trimming pared 4 bases from V and 5 bases from J, leaving 13 bases between. From germline, CDR1 is SEHNR and CDR2 FQNEAQ (reference sequence). There are 14 residues in the CDR3. CDR3 region: CASSWSDGIDTQYF. DNA of the CDR3: TGTGCCAGCAGCTGGTCAGACGGTATAGATACGCAGTATTTT.

The chain recombines TRBV24-1 with TRBJ2-7; D remains unclear. Trimming removed 3 bases at V and 4 bases at J, with 6 bases between. Germline CDR1 reads KGHDR; CDR2 reads SFDVKD. The CDR3 loop spans 12 amino acids. CDR3 sequence (DNA): TGTGCCACCAGTGATGGAGTTTACGAGCAGTACTTC. Its translation: CATSDGVYEQYF.

This sequence joins TRBV30 and TRBJ2-2, with a weak D call TRBD1 (5 bases). The CDR3 totals 15 residues. The V and J ends lost 3 bases and 3 bases respectively, with 14 bases between them. Germline CDR1 is GTSNPN and CDR2 is SVGIG (reference sequence). The CDR3 loop is CAWRHRSRDTGELFF. The DNA of the CDR3 is TGTGCCTGGAGACACCGAAGCAGGGACACCGGGGAGCTGTTTTTT.

V gene TRBV27 combines with J gene TRBJ1-2; D uncertain. CDR1 and CDR2 from the germline V gene are MNHEY and SMNVEV (reference sequence). V lost 4 bases to trimming and J lost 10 bases, with 16 bases between them. The CDR3 has 13 residues. The CDR3 loop is CASSSGSHITYTF. For the CDR3, the DNA is TGTGCCAGCAGTTCGGGTTCGCACATAACCTACACCTTC.

The gene calls are TRBV4-2 and TRBJ2-3, with 8 bases identical to TRBD2. CDR3 length: 17 residues. CDR1 LGHNA and CDR2 YNFKEQ come from the germline V gene. The V segment lost 2 bases and the J segment 2 bases; nucleotides outside the gene matches: 9. This chain's CDR3 is CASSQFRTSLYTDTQYF. The CDR3 DNA sequence: TGTGCCAGCAGCCAATTTCGGACTAGCTTATACACAGATACGCAGTATTTT.

The genes are TRBV15 and TRBJ2-3; D uncertain. Germline lookup yields CDR1 LNHNV and CDR2 YYDKDF (reference sequence). The CDR3 totals 15 residues. V was trimmed by 0 bases and J by 3 bases, leaving 10 bases between them. The CDR3 DNA follows: TGTGCCACCAGCAGAGATGGCGAGGATACAGATACGCAGTATTTT. It yields the protein CATSRDGEDTDTQYF. Looking up the rest from reference TRBV15 and TRBJ2-3 gives the full variable domain: DAMVIQNPRYQVTQFGKPVTLSCSQTLNHNVMYWYQQKSSQAPKLLFHYYDKDFNNEADTPDNFQSRRPNTSFCFLDIRSPGLGDTAMYLCATSRDGEDTDTQYFGPGTRLTVL.

The J gene is TRBJ2-3, the V gene TRBV30; the D gene is possibly TRBD2 (5 bases). This CDR3 comprises 15 residues. CDR1 and CDR2 from the germline V gene are GTSNPN and SVGIG (reference sequence). The V and J ends lost 0 bases and 1 base respectively, with 11 bases between them. Here the CDR3 reads CAWSVGLAGTDTQYF. CDR3 DNA sequence: TGTGCCTGGAGTGTAGGGCTAGCAGGCACAGATACGCAGTATTTT.

This clonotype occurred once. The chain has TRBV24-1 and TRBJ1-1, with D tentatively TRBD1 (5 bases). CDR1 and CDR2 from the germline V gene are KGHDR and SFDVKD. This CDR3 has 17 amino acids. V lost 5 bases and J 1 base, leaving 19 bases between the germline ends. The CDR3 loop is CATSALRGDQPNTEAFF. CDR3 sequence (DNA): TGTGCCACCAGTGCCCTGCGGGGGGATCAGCCGAACACTGAAGCTTTCTTT.

The chain carries TRBV5-1 and TRBJ2-7; TRBD2 matches 10 bases. Germline-derived CDR1 and CDR2 are SGHRS and YFSETQ. V lost 4 bases, J lost 2 bases, and 9 bases stayed unmatched. This CDR3 contains 16 residues. CDR3 coding DNA: TGCGCCAGCAGCCCGGGCCAAAGCGGGGGGGCCTACGAGCAGTACTTC. This codes for CASSPGQSGGAYEQYF.

This clonotype appeared once. The CDR3 DNA sequence: TGTGCCAGCAGTTTACTGGGACAGGCCCCCTACTTC. It yields the protein CASSLLGQAPYF. The J gene is TRBJ2-7, the V gene TRBV27; 8 bases are a match to TRBD1. Trimming removed 2 bases from V and 13 bases from J; junction bases left unmatched: 7. Germline CDR1 reads MNHEY; CDR2 reads SMNVEV (reference sequence). The CDR3 runs 12 residues.

The V gene is TRBV20-1, the J gene TRBJ2-7, with D perhaps TRBD1 or TRBD2 (5 bases each). Trimming shortened V by 3 bases and J by 1 base, and 13 bases separated the two germline ends. CDR3 length: 14 amino acids. CDR1 and CDR2 (germline): DFQATT, SNEGSKA (reference sequence). CDR3 sequence: CSASLRDRSYEQYF. CDR3 DNA: TGCAGTGCTAGTCTCCGGGACCGGTCCTACGAGCAGTACTTC.

The rearrangement uses TRBV2 and TRBJ2-7; D gene uncertain. Deletions cut 8 bases from V and 1 base from J, with 18 bases between. The CDR3 contains 15 residues. The V gene's germline CDR1 is SNHLY and CDR2 FYNNEI. CDR3 residues: CASDTPDGSSYEQYF. The CDR3 bases are TGTGCCAGCGATACTCCGGACGGTTCTTCCTACGAGCAGTACTTC.

This chain uses TRBV12-3 or TRBV12-4 with TRBJ2-1; D possibly corresponds to TRBD2 (7 bases). The germline V and J ends were trimmed by 3 bases and 7 bases, with 16 bases remaining between them. The CDR3 consists of 15 residues. CDR3 amino acids: CASSFSGGGMNEQFF. DNA for the CDR3: TGTGCCAGCAGTTTTTCGGGGGGCGGGATGAATGAGCAGTTCTTC.